Listed here are 15 T cell receptor beta chains from one sample, sequenced in a study of beta chain features in type 1 diabetes. General study points: There was a moderate but significant shortening of TCRB CDR3s in all four CD4+ subsets of Type 1 diabetes patients.

These receptors' antigens are unknown. The investigators reverse transcribed all of the isolated RNA, so they sequenced expressed TCRB transcripts. Sequencing used immunoSEQ multiplex PCR; TCRdb keeps in-frame clones, though not all of them. The sample holds 300,000 to 400,000 clones, about 10% seen once. Input material: central memory CD4+ T cells from blood. The source is a young man with type 1 diabetes.

The rearrangement links TRBV7-2 to TRBJ2-1, with no clear D. CDR1 SGHTA and CDR2 FQGNSA come from the germline V gene. V lost 0 bases and J lost 2, with 2 bases in between. This CDR3 is 13 amino acids long. In DNA form, the CDR3 reads TGTGCCAGCAGCTTAGCTACCTACAATGAGCAGTTCTTC. Amino acid sequence: CASSLATYNEQFF.

The rearrangement uses TRBV7-2 and TRBJ1-5; weak D call: TRBD1 (6 bases). The CDR3 has 16 residues. Germline CDR1 and CDR2: SGHTA and FQGNSA. V was shortened by 2 bases and J by 0 bases, with 11 bases between the two germline ends. The CDR3 region is CASSLTGTYSNQPQHF. The CDR3 bases are TGTGCCAGCAGCTTAACAGGGACGTATAGCAATCAGCCCCAGCATTTT.

This clone was picked up many times. The gene calls are TRBV28 and TRBJ1-1; D gene uncertain. This CDR3 region has 15 residues. V was clipped by 2 bases and J by 1 base, with 11 bases between them. CDR1 and CDR2 (germline): MDHEN, SYDVKM. CDR3 region: CASSLTVSGNTEAFF. In DNA form, the CDR3 reads TGTGCCAGCAGTTTAACGGTTTCCGGGAACACTGAAGCTTTCTTT.

This chain links TRBV5-1 with TRBJ2-1, with no clear D. Per the germline V gene, CDR1 is SGHRS and CDR2 is YFSETQ. CDR3 length: 14 residues. The V and J ends lost 4 bases and 1 base respectively, with 9 bases between them. The CDR3: CASSPTQSYNEQFF. For the CDR3, the DNA is TGCGCCAGCAGCCCGACTCAATCCTACAATGAGCAGTTCTTC. Looking up the rest from reference TRBV5-1 and TRBJ2-1 gives the full variable domain: KAGVTQTPRYLIKTRGQQVTLSCSPISGHRSVSWYQQTPGQGLQFLFEYFSETQRNKGNFPGRFSGRQFSNSRSEMNVSTLELGDSALYLCASSPTQSYNEQFFGPGTRLTVL.

V usage is TRBV5-1 and J usage is TRBJ1-1; D not certain. CDR3 length: 14 residues. Germline CDR1 is SGHRS and CDR2 is YFSETQ. Trimming shortened V by 2 bases and J by 2 bases, and 10 bases separated the two germline ends. The CDR3, as DNA: TGCGCCAGCAGCTTTTTAGGCGGTAACACTGAAGCTTTCTTT. This sequence encodes CASSFLGGNTEAFF.

In this sample, this clone turned up once. The chain recombines TRBV9 with TRBJ1-2; TRBD1 agrees at 11 bases. Germline lookup yields CDR1 SGDLS and CDR2 YYNGEE. V trimming: 5 bases; J trimming: 8 bases; junction bases outside the gene matches: 14. The CDR3 covers 16 residues. CDR3: CASSDGQGATRQGYTF. The CDR3 bases are TGTGCCAGCAGTGACGGACAGGGGGCTACACGTCAAGGCTACACCTTC.

There are a few counts of this clone. J is TRBJ2-7 and V is TRBV5-4, with TRBD1 identical over 9 bases. With V trimmed by 4 bases and J by 2 bases, 4 bases remained unmatched. Germline V gene lookup returns CDR1 SGHNT and CDR2 YYREEE (reference sequence). This CDR3 has 14 amino acids. The CDR3 spells CASSGRDRAYEQYF. CDR3 nucleotides: TGTGCCAGCAGCGGCCGGGACAGGGCCTACGAGCAGTACTTC.

The V call is TRBV7-8, the J call TRBJ2-1; D may be TRBD1 (8 bases). Germline loops: CDR1 SGHVS, CDR2 FQNEAQ. Trimming took 5 bases from V and 5 from J, leaving 19 bases between them. The CDR3 contains 16 residues. CDR3 nucleotides: TGTGCCAGCAGCAGATACGGACAGGGAGGGGACAATGAGCAGTTCTTC. Protein product: CASSRYGQGGDNEQFF.

This clone was counted many times. The gene calls are TRBV7-2 and TRBJ2-3, with a tentative D call TRBD2 (6 bases). The ends were cut back, 8 bases at V and 5 bases at J, with 17 bases in the middle. The CDR3 sequence is 14 residues long. CDR1 is SGHTA, CDR2 FQGNSA, per germline. CDR3 sequence (DNA): TGTGCCAGCTGCTGGACCCGGCGGGGAGATACGCAGTATTTT. It specifies CASCWTRRGDTQYF.

This sequence joins TRBV7-9 and TRBJ1-4; weak D call: TRBD1 (5 bases). V was shortened by 5 bases and J by 0 bases, with 13 bases between the two germline ends. Germline V CDR1 and CDR2: SEHNR, FQNEAQ (reference sequence). The CDR3 covers 16 residues. The CDR3 spells CASSLAGRATNEKLFF. CDR3 bases: TGTGCCAGCAGCCTCGCGGGGCGAGCAACTAATGAAAAACTGTTTTTT.

J is TRBJ1-2 and V is TRBV7-9; TRBD1 is a possible D gene (5 bases). Germline CDR1 SEHNR, CDR2 FQNEAQ (reference sequence). The CDR3 is 13 amino acids. The germline V and J ends were trimmed by 5 bases and 8 bases, with 15 bases remaining between them. The CDR3: CASSQQVQLGYTF. The DNA for the CDR3 is TGTGCCAGCAGCCAACAGGTGCAGTTGGGCTACACCTTC.

This clone was recorded a few times. The chain carries TRBV5-6 and TRBJ2-1, with 10 positions matching TRBD2. This CDR3 comprises 17 residues. The V and J ends lost 4 bases and 2 bases, in that order; junction bases with no gene match: 9. CDR1 and CDR2 from the germline V gene are SGHDT and YYEEEE. The DNA for the CDR3 is TGTGCCAGCAGCCAAGGGGCTAGCGGGAGCACCTACAATGAGCAGTTCTTC. Its translation is CASSQGASGSTYNEQFF.

The gene calls are TRBV4-3 and TRBJ1-4; the D is unclear. This CDR3 region has 16 residues. The V and J ends lost 4 bases and 0 bases respectively, with 12 bases between them. CDR1 LGHNA and CDR2 YSLEER come from the germline V gene. Here the CDR3 DNA reads TGCGCCAGCAGCCGAGCGGGCAGTGCAACTAATGAAAAACTGTTTTTT. Translated: CASSRAGSATNEKLFF.

The chain joins TRBV29-1 to TRBJ2-1; the D gene is possibly TRBD2 (5 bases). The CDR3 spans 13 residues. CDR1 SQVTM and CDR2 ANQGSEA come from the germline V gene. Trimming removed 6 bases from V and 4 bases from J, with 13 bases in between. CDR3 nucleotides: TGCAGCGTATGGAGGACCCTTTACAATGAGCAGTTCTTC. Translated, it gives CSVWRTLYNEQFF.

The chain uses TRBV15 and TRBJ2-5; 7 positions agree with TRBD2. The CDR3 is made up of 14 amino acids. J was trimmed by 2 bases and V by 6 bases; bases with no gene match: 6. Germline assignment: CDR1 LNHNV and CDR2 YYDKDF (reference sequence). The DNA for the CDR3 is TGTGCCACCAGGCCCCAAGCGGGACAAGAGACCCAGTACTTC. It yields the protein CATRPQAGQETQYF.